The clone carrying this TCR beta chain was recorded a few times. The sample belongs to a study of blood T cell repertoires in COVID-19. Study-wide background: Some COVID-19 samples were acute and others convalescent; all came from the United States, Italy and Spain. T cells, B-cell-depleted T cells, or PBMCs provided the cDNA or gDNA that served as material.

The CDR3 is 13 residues long. Germline assignment: CDR1 MNHEY and CDR2 SVGAGI. With 8 bases removed from V and 4 bases from J, the gap between germline ends came to 14 bases. As processed by the authors: Reference gene primer amplification gave estimated nucleated cell counts. TCRdb's table, derived via immunoSEQ multiplex PCR, lists solely in-frame clones and lacks some. The D gene and trimming were derived from the DNA, and the V and J assignments and clone size from that table. The sample holds under 300,000 clones, 80% to 85% seen once. This chain links TRBV6-5 with TRBJ1-2; a possible D gene is TRBD1 (5 bases). The receptor comes from a woman aged 55-70 years with active or convalescent COVID-19. Sequences were obtained from peripheral blood. This CDR3 is CASGLGRSYGYTF. CDR3 DNA sequence: TGTGCCAGCGGTTTGGGGCGGTCCTATGGCTACACCTTC.